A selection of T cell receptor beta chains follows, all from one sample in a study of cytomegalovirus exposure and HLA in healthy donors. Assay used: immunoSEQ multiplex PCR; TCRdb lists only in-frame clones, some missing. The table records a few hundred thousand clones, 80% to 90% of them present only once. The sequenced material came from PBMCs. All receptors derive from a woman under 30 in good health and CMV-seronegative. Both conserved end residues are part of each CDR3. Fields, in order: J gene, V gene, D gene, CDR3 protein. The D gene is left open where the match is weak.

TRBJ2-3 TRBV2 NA CASSAGIGPDTQYF
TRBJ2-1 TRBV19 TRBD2 CASRGTSWGSEQFF
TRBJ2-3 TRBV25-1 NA CASRPAGARDTQYF
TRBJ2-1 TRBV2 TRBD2 CASSDSSGFSSYNEQFF
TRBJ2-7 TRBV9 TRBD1 CASILGQGAYEQYF
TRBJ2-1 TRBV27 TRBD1 CASSSRTGLGNEQFF
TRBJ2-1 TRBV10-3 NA CAIQNPWDNEQFF
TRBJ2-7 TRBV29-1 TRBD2 CSALVAGVFNEQYF
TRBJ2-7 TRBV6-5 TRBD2 CASQDQASGGYEQYF
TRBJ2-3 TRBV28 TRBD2 CASSLGAGGPTDTQYF
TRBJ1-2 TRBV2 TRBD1 CASRDPTGVEDGYTF
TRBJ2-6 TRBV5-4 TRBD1 CASSFRDRGRGANVLTF
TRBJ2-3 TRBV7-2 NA CASSLVQRGTDTQYF
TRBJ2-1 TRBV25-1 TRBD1 CASSAARDSHNEQFF
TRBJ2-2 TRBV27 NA CASSLSANRGGAGELFF
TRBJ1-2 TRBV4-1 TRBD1 CASSQGLARGRNYGYTF
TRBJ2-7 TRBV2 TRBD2 CASRATSGYEQYF
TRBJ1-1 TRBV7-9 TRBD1 CASSLGWDSTEAFF
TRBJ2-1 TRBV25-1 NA CASSEPNEQFF
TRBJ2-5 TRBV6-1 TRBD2 CASSEGRTSGPQETQYF
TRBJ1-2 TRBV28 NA CASSTEQGWYGYTF
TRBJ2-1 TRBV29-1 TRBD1 CSVRAGGSYNEQFF
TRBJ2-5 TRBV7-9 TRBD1 CASSHVGQEQETQYF
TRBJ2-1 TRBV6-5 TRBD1 CASSYSWDSHGNEQFF
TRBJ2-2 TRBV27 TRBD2 CASSFRRTSGSVTGELFF
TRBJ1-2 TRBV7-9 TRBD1 CASSIGQGYGYTF
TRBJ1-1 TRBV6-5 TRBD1 CASNPDRVGTEAFF
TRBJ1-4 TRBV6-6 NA CASHRVSGEKLFF
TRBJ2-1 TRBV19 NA CASTPSLGLYNGQFF